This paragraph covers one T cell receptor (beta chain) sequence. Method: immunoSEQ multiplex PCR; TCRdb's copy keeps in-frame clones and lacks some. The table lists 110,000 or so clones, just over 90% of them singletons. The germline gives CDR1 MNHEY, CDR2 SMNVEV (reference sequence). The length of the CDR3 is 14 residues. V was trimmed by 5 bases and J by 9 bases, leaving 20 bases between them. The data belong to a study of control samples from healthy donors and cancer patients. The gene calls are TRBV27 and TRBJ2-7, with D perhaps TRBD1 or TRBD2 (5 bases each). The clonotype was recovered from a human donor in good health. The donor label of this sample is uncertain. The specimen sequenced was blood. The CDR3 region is CASSRVRDVTGQYF. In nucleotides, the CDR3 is TGTGCCAGCAGTAGAGTCCGGGATGTTACAGGGCAGTACTTC.